This T cell receptor beta chain was sequenced during a study of Ad26.COV2.S vaccination and SARS-CoV-2 variants. Treatment given: 15 to 20 received Ad26.COV2.S at low or high dose, single or two shots; a few received placebo; per-sample allocation not given. Samples came from day 63 after the first vaccine or placebo injection. Libraries were prepared by immunoSEQ multiplex PCR; TCRdb keeps only in-frame clonotypes and omits some of them. The data show under 550,000 clones, approximately 92% seen once. CDR3 size: 12 residues. CDR1 KGHSH and CDR2 LQKENI come from the germline V gene. Trimming shortened V by 2 bases and J by 6 bases, and 7 bases separated the two germline ends.

This specimen consisted of peripheral blood, obtained in a trial of Ad26.COV2.S vaccine versus placebo. The TCR sequence derives from a person aged 18-60 years who received the Ad26.COV2.S COVID-19 vaccine or a placebo. This chain links TRBV18 with TRBJ1-1; D not certain. This CDR3 is CASSPTNAEAFF. CDR3 nucleotide sequence: TGTGCCAGCTCACCAACCAACGCTGAAGCTTTCTTT. The full variable domain, in which reference TRBV18 and TRBJ1-1 provide the parts outside the CDR3, is NAGVMQNPRHLVRRRGQEARLRCSPMKGHSHVYWYRQLPEEGLKFMVYLQKENIIDESGMPKERFSAEFPKEGPSILRIQQVVRGDSAAYFCASSPTNAEAFFGQGTRLTVV.